These T cell receptor beta chains were read from a single sample in a study of T cell responses to AZD1222 COVID-19 vaccine. Sequencing was performed with immunoSEQ multiplex PCR; in TCRdb, only in-frame clones are kept and a portion is missing. The sample has some 150,000 clones, 85% to 95% seen once; the top ten hold approximately 1.4%. Sequencing was performed on peripheral blood, taken 28 days after the second AZD1222 dose. The origin of the receptors is an adult who received the AZD1222 COVID-19 vaccine. Each CDR3 is given with its conserved first and last residue. D genes are given only for firm matches. Clone size is given for some rows only: seen once, a few or many times, or a class if the clone is expanded.

TRBD2 15 once TRBJ2-1 TRBV25-1 TGTGCCAGCAGTGAACCCACTAGCGGGAGAAGTGAGCAGTTCTTC CASSEPTSGRSEQFF
NA 15 NA TRBJ2-3 TRBV30 TGTGCCTGGAGCGAGACGGGAGCTTCGGCAGATACGCAGTATTTT CAWSETGASADTQYF
NA 13 NA TRBJ2-7 TRBV29-1 TGCAGCGTAGCCGAACAGAACAGCTACGAGCAGTACTTC CSVAEQNSYEQYF
TRBD2 16 NA TRBJ2-3 TRBV6-4 TGTGCCAGCAGTGACATGGCGGGGGGGCCGGTAGATACGCAGTATTTT CASSDMAGGPVDTQYF
NA 14 NA TRBJ1-1 TRBV5-5 TGTGCCAGCACCACTGATTTGAGGGGCACTGAAGCTTTCTTT CASTTDLRGTEAFF
NA 15 NA TRBJ1-1 TRBV19 TGTGCCAGTAGTATTATCGCAGGGTGGGGGACTGAAGCTTTCTTT CASSIIAGWGTEAFF
NA 13 NA TRBJ2-3 TRBV28 TGTGCCAGCAGCCCGCCCGTGGCAGATACGCAGTATTTT CASSPPVADTQYF
NA 10 NA TRBJ2-1 TRBV29-1 TGCAGCGTGACGATCAATGAGCAGTTCTTC CSVTINEQFF
TRBD1 15 NA TRBJ1-3 TRBV7-9 TGTGCCAGCAGCCCCCCGGGACAGGGGAGAAACACCATATATTTT CASSPPGQGRNTIYF
NA 15 once TRBJ2-7 TRBV4-2 TGTGCCAGCAGCCAAGGTGCTGCAGGGAGCTACGAGCAGTACTTC CASSQGAAGSYEQYF
NA 14 NA TRBJ1-1 TRBV18 TGTGCCAGCTCACCAGGGGCAACCAGCACTGAAGCTTTCTTT CASSPGATSTEAFF
NA 13 NA TRBJ1-5 TRBV6-5 TGTGCGACCGTGGGCGTCGGAAATCAGCCCCAGCATTTT CATVGVGNQPQHF
NA 16 NA TRBJ1-5 TRBV11-1 TGTGCCAGCAGCTTAGCTGGAGGGGGGAGCAATCAGCCCCAGCATTTT CASSLAGGGSNQPQHF
NA 14 NA TRBJ1-1 TRBV10-1 TGCGCCAGCAGTGAGTCGGGCAGGGGTGGAGAAGCTTTCTTT CASSESGRGGEAFF
NA 14 NA TRBJ1-2 TRBV9 TGTGCCAGCAGCGTAGTGGAGGGACCCTATGGCTACACCTTC CASSVVEGPYGYTF
TRBD1 13 NA TRBJ1-6 TRBV29-1 TGCAGCGTACAACAGGGGGCAAACTCACCCCTCCACTTT CSVQQGANSPLHF
NA 14 NA TRBJ1-4 TRBV6-1 TGTGCCAGCAGTGAAATGGGGATTGTAGAAAAACTGTTTTTT CASSEMGIVEKLFF
NA 15 NA TRBJ2-1 TRBV5-4 TGTGCCAGCAGCTCCATAATAGCTCAGGTTGATGAGCAGTTCTTC CASSSIIAQVDEQFF
NA 12 NA TRBJ2-7 TRBV2 TGTGCCAGCAGTATAGACTCCTACGAGCAGTACTTC CASSIDSYEQYF
NA 14 NA TRBJ1-2 TRBV25-1 TGTGCCAGCAGTACTTGGTACAGAAACTATGGCTACACCTTC CASSTWYRNYGYTF
TRBD2 17 few TRBJ2-2 TRBV5-6 TGTGCCAGCAGCCCAACCTCACTAGCGGGGATCACCGGGGAGCTGTTTTTT CASSPTSLAGITGELFF
NA 15 NA TRBJ1-5 TRBV27 TGTGCCAGCAGTCGAGTTTCCGCGAGCAATCAGCCCCAGCATTTT CASSRVSASNQPQHF
TRBD1 12 NA TRBJ2-7 TRBV27 TGTGCCAGCTGGGACAGGATTTACGAGCAGTACTTC CASWDRIYEQYF
TRBD1 13 NA TRBJ2-7 TRBV19 TGTGCCAGTAGTATTACAGGGGCCTACGAGCAGTACTTC CASSITGAYEQYF
NA 12 few TRBJ1-1 TRBV2 TGTGCCAGCAGTGAACAGGGCCTGGTTGCTTTCTTT CASSEQGLVAFF
NA 12 NA TRBJ1-1 TRBV5-1 TGCGCCAGCAGCTTGGATAGTAGAGGGGCTTTCTTT CASSLDSRGAFF
NA 13 NA TRBJ1-1 TRBV18 TGTGCCAGCTCACCAACGCAGAGCACTGAAGCTTTCTTT CASSPTQSTEAFF